The 24 T cell receptor beta chains in this list originate from one sample, sequenced in a study of neurological immune-mediated disorders. TCRdb passed the 5' RACE reads through MiXCR, listing each CDR3 protein once. The sample has 80,000 or so distinct CDR3 sequences, roughly 9.9% seen once. Sequencing was done on a sample of PBMCs. These receptors came from a man aged 45 to 65 in good health.

This clonotype was detected ten times or more. This chain joins TRBV28 and TRBJ2-2; 7 bases line up with TRBD2. The J segment lost 2 bases and the V segment lost 4 bases, leaving 7 bases of the junction unmatched. The CDR3 has 16 residues. Germline V gene data show CDR1 as MDHEN and CDR2 as SYDVKM. CDR3 region: CASSSVGTTNTGELFF. CDR3 sequence (DNA): TGTGCCAGCAGTTCCGTAGGGACTACAAACACCGGGGAGCTGTTTTTT.

This clonotype was counted many times. This chain connects TRBV29-1 to TRBJ2-7; 12 nucleotides match TRBD2. The CDR3 consists of 16 residues. Germline CDR1 reads SQVTM; CDR2 reads ANQGSEA. The ends lost 0 bases at V and 2 bases at J; junction bases unmatched: 5. The CDR3 nucleotides read TGCAGCGTTGAAGAACCAGCTAGCGGGAGGGCCTACGAGCAGTACTTC. This encodes CSVEEPASGRAYEQYF.

This clonotype came up many times. V gene TRBV5-1 combines with J gene TRBJ2-2; D ambiguous. Germline loops: CDR1 SGHRS, CDR2 YFSETQ. Trimming took off 5 bases at V and 1 base at J, with 6 bases between the two ends. The CDR3 is made up of 13 amino acids. The CDR3 region has the DNA TGCGCCAGCAGGCCAGGGAACACCGGGGAGCTGTTTTTT. Its protein is CASRPGNTGELFF.

This clonotype was recorded at least ten times. The genes are TRBV3-1 and TRBJ1-2; no reliable D call. Per the germline V gene, CDR1 is LGHDT and CDR2 is YNNKEL (reference sequence). This CDR3 is built from 16 residues. V dropped 2 bases and J dropped 0 bases, with 13 bases sitting between them. As DNA, the CDR3 is TGTGCCAGCAGCCAATCTCAACAAAACGCTAACTATGGCTACACCTTC. Protein: CASSQSQQNANYGYTF.

This clonotype turned up a few times. A single base separates this from a much larger clone, so it may be a read error. This sequence joins TRBV10-3 and TRBJ2-1; 9 bases map to TRBD1. CDR1 and CDR2 (germline): ENHRY, SYGVKD. With 6 bases clipped from V and 7 bases from J, the junction kept 10 bases outside the gene matches. CDR3 length: 15 residues. CDR3 loop: CAIRSGQGSPNEQFF. CDR3 bases: TGTGCCATCAGATCGGGACAGGGAAGTCCAAATGAGCAGTTCTTC.

This clonotype was counted only a few times. The chain combines TRBV27 with TRBJ1-1; D might be TRBD1 (5 bases). The ends were cut back, 7 bases at V and 0 bases at J, with 9 bases in the middle. Germline loops: CDR1 MNHEY, CDR2 SMNVEV (reference sequence). The CDR3 totals 13 residues. CDR3 region: CASNQGVNTEAFF. CDR3 sequence (DNA): TGTGCCAGCAATCAGGGAGTGAACACTGAAGCTTTCTTT.

This clonotype has just a few counts. The chain has TRBV28 and TRBJ1-4; 8 nucleotides match TRBD1. This CDR3 region has 15 residues. The germline V gene has CDR1 MDHEN and CDR2 SYDVKM. With 6 bases clipped from V and 10 bases from J, the junction kept 13 bases outside the gene matches. The CDR3 protein is CASSLSPGQGLKLFF. The CDR3, as DNA: TGTGCCAGCAGCCTCTCCCCCGGACAGGGCCTAAAACTGTTTTTT.

This clonotype occurred many times. V gene TRBV15 combines with J gene TRBJ2-3; either TRBD1 or TRBD2 may fit D (7 bases each). Germline-derived CDR1 and CDR2 are LNHNV and YYDKDF (reference sequence). The CDR3 length is 16 residues. The V end lost 5 bases, the J end lost 4 bases, and 19 bases lay between the germline ends. CDR3 loop: CATSGRGPASADTQYF. CDR3 sequence (DNA): TGTGCCACCAGCGGGAGGGGGCCCGCCTCGGCAGATACGCAGTATTTT.

This clonotype was recorded at least ten times. This rearrangement joins TRBV6-5 to TRBJ2-7; D is possibly TRBD1 (6 bases). The CDR3 is made up of 12 amino acids. CDR1 and CDR2 (germline): MNHEY, SVGAGI. V was cut by 6 bases and J by 8 bases, with 14 bases left in between. Written as DNA, the CDR3 is TGTGCCAGCAGCTTTCAGAGGGGGAAGCAGTACTTC. Translating it yields CASSFQRGKQYF.

This clonotype came up many times. This rearrangement joins TRBV6-2 or TRBV6-3 to TRBJ2-7; D ambiguous. Germline CDR1 MNHEY, CDR2 SVGEGT. The CDR3 runs 14 residues. V dropped 7 bases and J dropped 6 bases, with 19 bases sitting between them. CDR3 in DNA: TGTGCCAGCACCAAGTCGACTCGCCTTATCGAGCAGTACTTC. It specifies CASTKSTRLIEQYF.

This clonotype occurred many times. This chain connects TRBV16 to TRBJ2-7; TRBD1 aligns across 8 bases. V gave up 2 bases and J gave up 4 bases; unmatched junction bases: 10. Germline V gene sequence: CDR1 KGHSY, CDR2 FQNENV. The CDR3 contains 16 residues. CDR3 loop: CASSQEPGQGSYEQYF. The CDR3 DNA sequence: TGTGCCAGCAGCCAAGAACCTGGACAGGGATCTTACGAGCAGTACTTC. The entire variable domain, with the rest obtained from reference TRBV16 and TRBJ2-7, is as follows: GEEVAQTPKHLVRGEGQKAKLYCAPIKGHSYVFWYQQVLKNEFKFLISFQNENVFDETGMPKERFSAKCLPNSPCSLEIQATKLEDSAVYFCASSQEPGQGSYEQYFGPGTRLTVT.

This clonotype was counted ten times or more. The rearrangement links TRBV20-1 to TRBJ2-3; D uncertain. Trimming left V 3 bases short and J 10 bases short, with 14 bases between. The CDR3 is made up of 12 amino acids. Germline CDR1 is DFQATT and CDR2 is SNEGSKA (reference sequence). The CDR3: CSARGRIIPQYF. The CDR3 nucleotides read TGCAGTGCTAGGGGCCGTATCATTCCGCAGTATTTT.

This clonotype was observed many times. This sequence joins TRBV29-1 and TRBJ1-1; no reliable D call. The CDR3 sequence is 10 residues long. The V end was cut by 6 bases, the J end by 3 bases, with 5 bases between. Germline CDR1 SQVTM, CDR2 ANQGSEA. CDR3 sequence reads: CSVHYTEAFF. DNA of the CDR3: TGCAGCGTACACTACACTGAAGCTTTCTTT.

Many counts were recorded for this clonotype. The chain uses TRBV3-1 and TRBJ1-1; TRBD1 matches 10 bases. V lost 2 bases to trimming and J lost 7 bases; unmatched junction nucleotides: 4. The CDR3 is made up of 14 amino acids. Per germline, CDR1 LGHDT and CDR2 YNNKEL (reference sequence). CDR3 sequence: CASSQKGQGGEAFF. The CDR3, as DNA: TGTGCCAGCAGCCAAAAAGGACAGGGGGGTGAAGCTTTCTTT.

This clonotype has a count of ten or more. V is TRBV9 and J is TRBJ2-3; TRBD1 matches at 10 bases. CDR1 and CDR2 from the germline V gene are SGDLS and YYNGEE. The CDR3 is 17 amino acids. V trimming: 0 bases; J trimming: 4 bases; junction bases outside the gene matches: 8. CDR3 in amino acids: CASSVAGQGIPPDTQYF. The CDR3 DNA reads as TGTGCCAGCAGCGTAGCGGGACAGGGGATTCCCCCAGATACGCAGTATTTT.

This clonotype was counted many times. This chain uses TRBV9 with TRBJ2-1, with D uncertain. V was shortened by 4 bases and J by 4 bases, with 15 bases between the two germline ends. CDR3 length equals 15 residues. The germline CDR1 and CDR2 sequences are SGDLS and YYNGEE. CDR3 nucleotide sequence: TGTGCCAGCAGCCCAGACCAATACTATTACAATGAGCAGTTCTTC. This translates into CASSPDQYYYNEQFF.

This clonotype was found many times. The rearrangement joins TRBV7-6 to TRBJ1-6, with D possibly TRBD1 on 5 matching bases. The CDR3 has 13 residues. The V gene's germline CDR1 is SGHVS and CDR2 FNYEAQ. The V and J ends lost 8 bases and 7 bases respectively, with 12 bases between them. The CDR3 bases are TGTGCCAGCGCTAGGGACGGAAATTCACCCCTCCACTTT. This translates into CASARDGNSPLHF.

This clonotype was recorded many times. V usage is TRBV6-5 and J usage is TRBJ2-1, with 9 bases fitting TRBD2. The CDR3 totals 15 residues. CDR1 and CDR2 from the germline V gene are MNHEY and SVGAGI. With V trimmed by 7 bases and J by 6 bases, 10 bases remained unmatched. CDR3 residues: CASTGGLAGSNEQFF. The CDR3, as DNA: TGTGCCAGCACGGGGGGTCTAGCGGGGAGCAATGAGCAGTTCTTC.

This clonotype was picked up many times. The chain is built from TRBV3-1 and TRBJ2-3; TRBD2 is a possible D gene (5 bases). Per the germline V gene, CDR1 is LGHDT and CDR2 is YNNKEL (reference sequence). The V gene lost 4 bases and the J gene lost 9 bases, with 17 bases spanning the gap. This CDR3 is built from 14 residues. This CDR3 is CASSPWTSLETQYF. DNA of the CDR3: TGTGCCAGCAGCCCCTGGACTTCCCTGGAAACGCAGTATTTT.

This clonotype has ten or more counts. The V call is TRBV24-1, the J call TRBJ2-1, with 9 bases identical to TRBD1. The germline CDR1 and CDR2 sequences are KGHDR and SFDVKD. This CDR3 contains 17 residues. V lost 3 bases, J lost 4 bases, and 9 bases stayed unmatched. CDR3 protein: CATSDRSGTGMYNEQFF. The CDR3 bases are TGTGCCACCAGTGATCGATCCGGGACAGGGATGTACAATGAGCAGTTCTTC.

This clonotype has a count of ten or more. V gene TRBV27 combines with J gene TRBJ1-5, with D hard to call. Germline V gene sequence: CDR1 MNHEY, CDR2 SMNVEV (reference sequence). V was clipped by 3 bases and J by 3 bases, with 9 bases between them. The CDR3 is 14 residues long. Here the CDR3 DNA reads TGTGCCAGCAGTTTGACGAATGCCAATCAGCCCCAGCATTTT. This encodes CASSLTNANQPQHF.

This clonotype was seen repeatedly, ten times or more. The CDR3 nucleotides are TGCAGTGTTCCGGACATCATGAGCTCCTACGAGCAGTACTTC. Translating it yields CSVPDIMSSYEQYF. V usage is TRBV20-1 and J usage is TRBJ2-7, with D maybe TRBD1 (5 bases). The length of the CDR3 is 14 residues. The germline V and J ends were trimmed by 7 bases and 0 bases, with 16 bases remaining between them. Germline values: CDR1 DFQATT, CDR2 SNEGSKA (reference sequence).

This clonotype was recorded many times. The chain combines TRBV18 with TRBJ2-5; D remains ambiguous. Germline V gene lookup returns CDR1 KGHSH and CDR2 LQKENI. V was trimmed by 0 bases and J by 0 bases, leaving 5 bases between them. The CDR3 has 14 residues. The CDR3 DNA sequence: TGTGCCAGCTCACCACCGGCAAACCAAGAGACCCAGTACTTC. Residues: CASSPPANQETQYF. The whole variable domain, remainder taken from reference TRBV18 and TRBJ2-5, is NAGVMQNPRHLVRRRGQEARLRCSPMKGHSHVYWYRQLPEEGLKFMVYLQKENIIDESGMPKERFSAEFPKEGPSILRIQQVVRGDSAAYFCASSPPANQETQYFGPGTRLLVL.

The CDR3 loop is CASSLQGRNEQFF. The CDR3 nucleotides read TGTGCCAGCAGTCTACAGGGGAGAAATGAGCAGTTCTTC. The chain joins TRBV28 to TRBJ2-1, with TRBD1 matching over 7 bases. This CDR3 has 13 residues. The V and J ends lost 5 bases and 7 bases, in that order; junction bases with no gene match: 5. CDR1 and CDR2 from the germline V gene are MDHEN and SYDVKM.